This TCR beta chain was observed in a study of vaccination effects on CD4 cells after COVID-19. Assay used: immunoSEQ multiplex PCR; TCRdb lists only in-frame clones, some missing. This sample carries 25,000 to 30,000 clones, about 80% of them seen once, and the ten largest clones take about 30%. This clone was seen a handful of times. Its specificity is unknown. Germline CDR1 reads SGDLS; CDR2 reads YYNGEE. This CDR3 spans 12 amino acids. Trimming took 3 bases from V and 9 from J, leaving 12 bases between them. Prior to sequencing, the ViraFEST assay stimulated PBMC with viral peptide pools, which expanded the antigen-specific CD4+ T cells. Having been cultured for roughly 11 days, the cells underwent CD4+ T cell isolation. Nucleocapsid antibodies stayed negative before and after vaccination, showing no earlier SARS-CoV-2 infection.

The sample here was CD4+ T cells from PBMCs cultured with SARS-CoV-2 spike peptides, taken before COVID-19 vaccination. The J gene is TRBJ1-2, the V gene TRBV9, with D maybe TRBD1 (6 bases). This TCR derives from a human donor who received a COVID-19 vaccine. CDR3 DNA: TGTGCCAGCAGCGCCCGAGGGGGTAGCTACACCTTC. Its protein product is CASSARGGSYTF.